This is a list of T cell receptor beta chains from one sample in a study of T cells expressing NK-cell markers. TCRdb processed the 5' RACE reads again and assigns one entry to each CDR3 protein, with no DNA. The sample totals under 200,000 distinct CDR3 sequences; its top ten clones hold approximately 17%. Material: blood T cells: a sorted CD56 or NKG2C T cell subset, CD4+ or CD8+ T cells, or bulk PBMC T cells (not recorded which). The receptor set was obtained from a woman aged 18-70 years in good health. Both conserved end residues are part of each CDR3. Rows may omit the clone size; those that give it use once, few, many or a size class.

clone_size | j_call | v_call | cdr3_aa
- | TRBJ2-3 | TRBV7-6 | CASVSGGKTDTQYF
- | TRBJ1-1 | TRBV11-1 | CASSYDRVGTEAFF
- | TRBJ2-3 | TRBV4-2 | CASSRGFPGDRRFTDTQYF
- | TRBJ1-2 | TRBV20-1 | CSARTLGQREGGYTF
- | TRBJ1-2 | TRBV5-1 | CASSLSETRNYGYTF
- | TRBJ2-7 | TRBV12-3/TRBV12-4 | CASSKGQAYEQYF
- | TRBJ1-5 | TRBV4-1 | CASSQTAGTGQPQHF
medium-sized | TRBJ2-7 | TRBV20-1 | CSASRTVAYEQYF
- | TRBJ2-1 | TRBV20-1 | CSPIAQRGGGHEQFF
- | TRBJ2-5 | TRBV24-1 | CATSDNGRAPETQYF
- | TRBJ2-2 | TRBV5-1 | CASSLQASNTGELFF
- | TRBJ1-1 | TRBV5-1 | CASSLGGDGNTEAFF
- | TRBJ2-7 | TRBV7-3 | CASSLRAGANEQYF
- | TRBJ2-5 | TRBV5-1 | CASSLGTAYQETQYF
- | TRBJ2-7 | TRBV27 | CASSFRLTGSYEQYF
- | TRBJ1-4 | TRBV6-5 | CASSYEVATNEKLFF
- | TRBJ1-3 | TRBV30 | CAWDRGTGSGNTIYF
- | TRBJ2-7 | TRBV25-1 | CASSAAGTRPEQYF
- | TRBJ2-1 | TRBV2 | CASQLLAGGPDEQFF
- | TRBJ2-5 | TRBV3-1 | CASRFGGRETQYF
- | TRBJ1-2 | TRBV5-1 | CASSLVLDGSYGYTF
- | TRBJ2-7 | TRBV12-3/TRBV12-4 | CASRPKQGASLHEQYF
- | TRBJ2-7 | TRBV7-9 | CASSERDGSYEQYF
- | TRBJ2-5 | TRBV5-1 | CASSLAYPGQRYRETQYF
- | TRBJ1-5 | TRBV3-1 | CASSHGSRARQPQHF
- | TRBJ2-2 | TRBV12-3/TRBV12-4 | CASSFDRQALNTGELFF
- | TRBJ2-5 | TRBV24-1 | CATSDAAGSGETQYF
- | TRBJ2-7 | TRBV5-1 | CASSSGHVGSYEQYF
- | TRBJ2-3 | TRBV30 | CAWTPGTSGTDTQYF
- | TRBJ1-3 | TRBV4-1 | CASSIDSSGNTIYF
- | TRBJ2-3 | TRBV15 | CATSRHTLAGGIGDTQYF
- | TRBJ2-3 | TRBV7-6 | CASSEHGTAISTDTQYF
- | TRBJ2-5 | TRBV18 | CASSPRGTGVQETQYF